This T cell receptor (beta chain) was retrieved from a study of immune evolution from preneoplasia to lung adenocarcinoma (dated by TCRdb to about 2021). Some background on the complete study: Immune contexture across lung adenocarcinoma precursors and invasive adenocarcinoma was profiled using immune gene expression, TCR sequencing and multiplex immunofluorescence. Resected precursor lesions (AAH, AIS, MIA) and invasive adenocarcinomas were compared against paired morphologically normal lung tissue. Sample size was based on specimen availability rather than a prior power calculation. Whole exome sequencing and methylation data from the same cohort of nodules were integrated with the immune data. The overall cohort was made up of around 57 patients with pulmonary nodules who had surgical resection. TCR sequencing data came from 50 to 55 patients. According to the study, about 100 samples were used for TCR sequencing. POLYSOLVER was used to infer Class I HLA alleles from exome data, while LOHHLA was used to detect allele-specific HLA loss. The study at large found these results: The findings reflected association rather than direct causation, and larger cohorts with long-term follow-up and longitudinal biopsies were considered necessary. All patients were from Japan and China, so applicability to Western populations was uncertain. Clonality was highest in normal lung, while later-stage lesions appeared to have lower clonality but higher T cell density and diversity. Normal lung had the highest top T cell clone frequencies, which appeared to decline progressively from AAH through AIS, MIA and invasive adenocarcinoma.

Between about 2013 and 2017, the patients underwent resection in either Japan or China. The histologic diagnosis of each case was independently confirmed on H&E slides by two lung cancer pathologists. FFPE tissue was used for DNA isolation with the AllPrep DNA/RNA FFPE Kit. The immunoSEQ hsTCRbeta Kit was used to sequence TCR beta CDR3 regions from DNA. In the authors' own workflow: TCR sequencing data were analysed with the ImmunoSEQ Analyzer. T cell clonality was defined as 1 minus Pielou's evenness computed on productive rearrangements. The inverse Simpson index, applied to productive templates, was used to measure T cell diversity. T cell density was defined as TCR beta template counts normalized to usable DNA, with usable DNA estimated by amplification and sequencing of housekeeping genes. Two-sided Kruskal-Wallis tests were used to compare TCR metrics across histologic stages. Sourced from immuneACCESS, this table was stored by TCRdb with only in-frame sequences that have V and J called. A share of the clones is absent; for the studies checked, an unresolved V gene accounts for under half, and the remainder has no known explanation. That table supplies the V and J calls and clone size; D and trimming were determined from the DNA. The sample table records approximately 3,000 clones; 40% to 60% of these occur just once. The ten largest account for more than 20% of the sample.

The CDR3 numbers 12 residues from cysteine through phenylalanine. The only DNA kept is the CDR3, 36 bases in frame from the first base. CDR1 and CDR2 (KGHSH, LQKENI) derive from the germline V gene. After removal of 6 bases from V and 5 bases from J, the junction retains 2 bases not matched to a gene. On this clone itself: Its binding antigen is unknown. No clone much larger than this one lies a single base away; base qualities are absent.

The chain links TRBV18 with TRBJ2-3, with 7 bases aligning to TRBD1. Sequencing was carried out using FFPE normal lung tissue adjacent to the tumor. The receptor was derived from a person aged 50-59 years with lung adenocarcinoma. The CDR3 protein sequence reads: CASSRQGDTQYF. The DNA reads as follows: TGTGCCAGCTCGCGACAGGGAGATACGCAGTATTTT.